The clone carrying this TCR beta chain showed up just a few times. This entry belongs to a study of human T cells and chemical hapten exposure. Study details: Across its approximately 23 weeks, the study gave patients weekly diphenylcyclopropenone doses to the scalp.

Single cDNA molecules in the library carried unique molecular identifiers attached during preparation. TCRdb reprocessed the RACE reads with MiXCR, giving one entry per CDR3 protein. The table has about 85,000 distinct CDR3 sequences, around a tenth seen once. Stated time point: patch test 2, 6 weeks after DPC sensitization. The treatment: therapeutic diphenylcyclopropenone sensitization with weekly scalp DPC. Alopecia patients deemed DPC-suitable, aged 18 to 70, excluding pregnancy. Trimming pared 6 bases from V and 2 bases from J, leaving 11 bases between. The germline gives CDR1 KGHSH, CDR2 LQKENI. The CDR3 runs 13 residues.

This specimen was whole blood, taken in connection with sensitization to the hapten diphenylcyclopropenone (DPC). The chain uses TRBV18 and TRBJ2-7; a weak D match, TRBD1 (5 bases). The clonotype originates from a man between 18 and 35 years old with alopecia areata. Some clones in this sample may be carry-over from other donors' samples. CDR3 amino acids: CASSATDAYEQYF. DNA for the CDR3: TGTGCCAGCTCGGCGACAGATGCCTACGAGCAGTACTTC. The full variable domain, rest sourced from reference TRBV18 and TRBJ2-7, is NAGVMQNPRHLVRRRGQEARLRCSPMKGHSHVYWYRQLPEEGLKFMVYLQKENIIDESGMPKERFSAEFPKEGPSILRIQQVVRGDSAAYFCASSATDAYEQYFGPGTRLTVT.